This is a list of T cell receptor beta chains from one sample in a study of blood T cell repertoires in COVID-19. Libraries were prepared by immunoSEQ multiplex PCR; TCRdb keeps only in-frame clonotypes and omits some of them. The repertoire has about 78,000 clones, less than 90% of them found once; the top ten carry 4.5% to 7%. Material for sequencing was peripheral blood. These receptor sequences come from a man in his 60s with active or convalescent COVID-19. Each CDR3 is given with its conserved first and last residue. D genes are given only for firm matches. Size is omitted from some rows. Given values are once, few, many or a class for expanded clones.

CDR3: CASSDSGDTEAFF; DNA: TGTGCCAGCAGTGACTCGGGAGACACTGAAGCTTTCTTT; J: TRBJ1-1; size: -; V: TRBV6-4; D: -
CDR3: CASSLVPQTGIYEQYF; DNA: TGTGCCAGCAGCTTAGTTCCCCAGACAGGAATCTACGAGCAGTACTTC; J: TRBJ2-7; size: -; V: TRBV11-2; D: -
CDR3: CASSSKQGLLSGNTIYF; DNA: TGTGCCAGCAGCTCTAAACAGGGCTTACTCTCTGGAAACACCATATATTTT; J: TRBJ1-3; size: -; V: TRBV7-9; D: -
CDR3: CASSYPTGFYGYTF; DNA: TGTGCCAGCAGTTACCCAACAGGGTTCTATGGCTACACCTTC; J: TRBJ1-2; size: -; V: TRBV6-6; D: -
CDR3: CASSRRATDTQYF; DNA: TGCGCCAGCAGCCGGAGGGCCACAGATACGCAGTATTTT; J: TRBJ2-3; size: -; V: TRBV4-3; D: -
CDR3: CAWSRDRPYGYTF; DNA: TGTGCCTGGAGTCGGGACAGGCCCTATGGCTACACCTTC; J: TRBJ1-2; size: -; V: TRBV30; D: TRBD1
CDR3: CASSVGTGGLGELFF; DNA: TGTGCCAGCAGCGTAGGGACAGGGGGTTTGGGGGAGCTGTTTTTT; J: TRBJ2-2; size: -; V: TRBV9; D: TRBD1
CDR3: CASRGQGSYEQYF; DNA: TGTGCCAGCAGAGGGCAGGGGTCCTACGAGCAGTACTTC; J: TRBJ2-7; size: -; V: TRBV5-6; D: -
CDR3: CASSLARVGSYEQYF; DNA: TGTGCCAGCAGCTTAGCGAGGGTCGGTTCCTACGAGCAGTACTTC; J: TRBJ2-7; size: -; V: TRBV7-8; D: -
CDR3: CASSQVGAGGHEQYF; DNA: TGTGCCAGCAGCCAAGTCGGAGCGGGGGGACACGAGCAGTACTTC; J: TRBJ2-7; size: -; V: TRBV3-1/TRBV3-2; D: TRBD2
CDR3: CASSYLQGGTEAFF; DNA: TGTGCCAGCAGTTACCTCCAGGGGGGCACTGAAGCTTTCTTT; J: TRBJ1-1; size: once; V: TRBV6-2/TRBV6-3; D: TRBD1
CDR3: CASSLAVTNYGYTF; DNA: TGCGCCAGCAGCTTGGCGGTTACTAACTATGGCTACACCTTC; J: TRBJ1-2; size: -; V: TRBV5-1; D: -
CDR3: CASSYRRGSLGYTF; DNA: TGTGCCAGCAGTTACCGAAGGGGCTCGCTAGGCTACACCTTC; J: TRBJ1-2; size: few; V: TRBV27; D: -
CDR3: CASSYSRERNYGYTF; DNA: TGTGCCAGCAGTTACTCGAGGGAAAGAAACTATGGCTACACCTTC; J: TRBJ1-2; size: -; V: TRBV6-5; D: -
CDR3: CASSFLGQSTANSEKLFF; DNA: TGTGCCAGCAGCTTTTTGGGACAGAGTACGGCGAATAGTGAAAAACTGTTTTTT; J: TRBJ1-4; size: once; V: TRBV5-8; D: TRBD1
CDR3: CASSPQGVGANVLTF; DNA: TGCGCCAGCAGCCCGCAGGGGGTTGGGGCCAACGTCCTGACTTTC; J: TRBJ2-6; size: -; V: TRBV5-1; D: TRBD1
CDR3: CASSWGLAGETSTDTQYF; DNA: TGTGCCAGCAGCTGGGGACTAGCGGGGGAGACTAGCACAGATACGCAGTATTTT; J: TRBJ2-3; size: -; V: TRBV5-6; D: TRBD2
CDR3: CASSQKQGTGVNEQFF; DNA: TGTGCCAGCAGCCAAAAACAAGGGACAGGGGTAAATGAGCAGTTCTTC; J: TRBJ2-1; size: -; V: TRBV4-2; D: TRBD1
CDR3: CASTFGEGRQPQHF; DNA: TGTGCCAGCACCTTCGGGGAGGGGCGTCAGCCCCAGCATTTT; J: TRBJ1-5; size: once; V: TRBV5-6; D: -
CDR3: CASSLWDSRRGETQYF; DNA: TGTGCCAGCAGCTTATGGGACAGTAGGAGGGGAGAGACCCAGTACTTC; J: TRBJ2-5; size: -; V: TRBV7-2; D: -
CDR3: CASRRAGTGKGDTF; DNA: TGTGCCAGCCGACGGGCTGGGACAGGGAAGGGGGACACCTTC; J: TRBJ1-2; size: -; V: TRBV7-9; D: TRBD1
CDR3: CASSRQGNSPLHF; DNA: TGTGCCAGCAGCCGACAGGGTAATTCACCCCTCCACTTT; J: TRBJ1-6; size: few; V: TRBV25-1; D: TRBD1